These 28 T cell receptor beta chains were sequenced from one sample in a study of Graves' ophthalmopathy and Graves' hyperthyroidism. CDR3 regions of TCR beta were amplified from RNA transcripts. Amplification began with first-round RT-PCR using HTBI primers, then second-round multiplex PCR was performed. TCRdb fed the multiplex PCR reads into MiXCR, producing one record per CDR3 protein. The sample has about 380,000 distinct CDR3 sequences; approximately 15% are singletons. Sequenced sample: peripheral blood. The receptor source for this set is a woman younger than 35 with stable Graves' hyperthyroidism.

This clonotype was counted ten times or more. The CDR3 reads CAIKEGANYGYTF. The CDR3 DNA reads TGTGCCATCAAGGAGGGGGCTAACTATGGCTACACCTTC. The chain couples TRBV10-3 to TRBJ1-2, with D possibly TRBD1 on 6 matching bases. CDR1 is ENHRY and CDR2 is SYGVKD in the germline V gene. Trimming removed 7 bases from V and 0 bases from J, with 9 bases in between. This CDR3 contains 13 residues.

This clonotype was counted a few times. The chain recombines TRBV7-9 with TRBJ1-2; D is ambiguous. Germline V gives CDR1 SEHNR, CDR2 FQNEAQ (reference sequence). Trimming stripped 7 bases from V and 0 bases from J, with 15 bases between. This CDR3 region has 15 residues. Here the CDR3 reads CASTEYGPTNYGYTF. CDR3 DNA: TGTGCCAGCACCGAATACGGGCCGACTAACTATGGCTACACCTTC.

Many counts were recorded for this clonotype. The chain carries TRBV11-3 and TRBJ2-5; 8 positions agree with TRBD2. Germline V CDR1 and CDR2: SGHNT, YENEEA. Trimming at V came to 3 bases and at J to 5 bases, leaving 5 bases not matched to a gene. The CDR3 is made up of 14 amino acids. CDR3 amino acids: CASSFRGGPETQYF. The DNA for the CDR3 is TGTGCCAGCAGCTTTCGGGGGGGGCCTGAGACCCAGTACTTC.

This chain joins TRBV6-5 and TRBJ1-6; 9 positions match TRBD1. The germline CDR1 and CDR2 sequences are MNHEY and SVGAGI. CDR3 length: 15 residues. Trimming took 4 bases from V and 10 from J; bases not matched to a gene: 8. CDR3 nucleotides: TGTGCCAGCAGTTCCCGGACAGGGGTTAAGTCACCCCTCCACTTT. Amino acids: CASSSRTGVKSPLHF.

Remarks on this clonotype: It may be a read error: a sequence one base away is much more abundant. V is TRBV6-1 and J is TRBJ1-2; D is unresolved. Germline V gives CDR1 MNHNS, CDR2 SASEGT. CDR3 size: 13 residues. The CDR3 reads CASSENTIYGFTF. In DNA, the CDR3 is TGTGCCAGCAGTGAAAACACGATCTATGGCTTCACCTTC.

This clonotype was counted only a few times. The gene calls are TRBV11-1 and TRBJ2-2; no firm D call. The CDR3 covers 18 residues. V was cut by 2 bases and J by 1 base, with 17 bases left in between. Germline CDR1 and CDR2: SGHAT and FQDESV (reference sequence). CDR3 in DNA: TGTGCCAGCAGCTTACTATGGTCTGGGTACCTGAACACCGGGGAGCTGTTTTTT. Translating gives CASSLLWSGYLNTGELFF.

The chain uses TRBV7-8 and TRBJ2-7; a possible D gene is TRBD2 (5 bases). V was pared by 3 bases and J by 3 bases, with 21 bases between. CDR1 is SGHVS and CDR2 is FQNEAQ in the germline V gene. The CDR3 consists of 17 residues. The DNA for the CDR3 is TGTGCCAGCAGCTTCACCCCAGACTGGACTGGTGGCTACGAGCAGTACTTC. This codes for CASSFTPDWTGGYEQYF.

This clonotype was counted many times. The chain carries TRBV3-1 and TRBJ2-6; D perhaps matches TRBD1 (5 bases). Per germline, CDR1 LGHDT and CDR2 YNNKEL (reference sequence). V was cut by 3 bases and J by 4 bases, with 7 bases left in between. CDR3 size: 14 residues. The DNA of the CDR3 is TGTGCCAGCAGCCAGACAGACGGGGCCAACGTCCTGACTTTC. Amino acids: CASSQTDGANVLTF.

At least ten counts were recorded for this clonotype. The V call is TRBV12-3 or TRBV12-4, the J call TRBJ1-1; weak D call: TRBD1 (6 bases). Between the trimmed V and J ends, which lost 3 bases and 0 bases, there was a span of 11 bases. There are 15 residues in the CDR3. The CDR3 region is CASSFNQGMNTEAFF. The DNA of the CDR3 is TGTGCCAGCAGTTTCAATCAGGGGATGAACACTGAAGCTTTCTTT.

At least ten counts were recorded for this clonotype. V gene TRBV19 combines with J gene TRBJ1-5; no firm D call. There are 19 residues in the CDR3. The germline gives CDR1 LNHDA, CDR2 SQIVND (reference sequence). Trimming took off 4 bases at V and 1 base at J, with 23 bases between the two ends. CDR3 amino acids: CASSKVARGPEESNQPQHF. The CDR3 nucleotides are TGTGCCAGTAGTAAGGTGGCTCGTGGCCCGGAGGAAAGCAATCAGCCCCAGCATTTT.

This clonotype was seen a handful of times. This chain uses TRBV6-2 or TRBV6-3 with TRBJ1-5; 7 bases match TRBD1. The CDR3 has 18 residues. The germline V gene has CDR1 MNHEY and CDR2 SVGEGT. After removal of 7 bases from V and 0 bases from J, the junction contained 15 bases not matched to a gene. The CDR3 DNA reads TGTGCCAGCAAAAGAGGCACGGGACAGAGAAATAGCAATCAGCCCCAGCATTTT. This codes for CASKRGTGQRNSNQPQHF.

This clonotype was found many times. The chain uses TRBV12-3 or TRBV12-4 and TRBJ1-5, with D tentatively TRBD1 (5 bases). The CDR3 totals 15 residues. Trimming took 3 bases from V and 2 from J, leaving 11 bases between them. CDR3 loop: CASSFLSRGNQPQHF. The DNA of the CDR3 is TGTGCCAGCAGTTTTTTATCCAGGGGCAATCAGCCCCAGCATTTT.

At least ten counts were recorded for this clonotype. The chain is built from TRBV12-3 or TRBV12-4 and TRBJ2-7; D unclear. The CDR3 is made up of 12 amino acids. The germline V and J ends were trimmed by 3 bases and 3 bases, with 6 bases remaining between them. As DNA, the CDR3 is TGTGCCAGCAGTTTGCACCTCTACGAGCAGTACTTC. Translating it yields CASSLHLYEQYF.

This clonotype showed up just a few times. The CDR3 is CASSSGTEQFF. CDR3 bases: TGTGCCAGCAGCTCCGGGACCGAGCAGTTCTTC. The V and J genes are TRBV7-6 and TRBJ2-1, with D perhaps matching TRBD1 or TRBD2 (5 bases each). Germline V gene data show CDR1 as SGHVS and CDR2 as FNYEAQ. V lost 4 bases and J 10 bases, leaving 8 bases between the germline ends. The CDR3 has 11 residues.

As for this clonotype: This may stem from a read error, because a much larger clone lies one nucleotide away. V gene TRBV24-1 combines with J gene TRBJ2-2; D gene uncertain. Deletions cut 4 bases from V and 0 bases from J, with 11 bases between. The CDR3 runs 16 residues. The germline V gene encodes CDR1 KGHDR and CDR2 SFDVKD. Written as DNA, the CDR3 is TGTGCCACCAGTGACCACGGACGGTCGAACACCGGGGAGCTGTTTTTT. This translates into CATSDHGRSNTGELFF.

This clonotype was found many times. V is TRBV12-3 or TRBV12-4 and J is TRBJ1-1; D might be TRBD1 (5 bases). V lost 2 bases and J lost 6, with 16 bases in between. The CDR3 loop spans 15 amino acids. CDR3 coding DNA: TGTGCCAGCAGTTTAACGCGGGGCGCGATGTCTGAAGCTTTCTTT. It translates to CASSLTRGAMSEAFF.

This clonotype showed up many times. In DNA form, the CDR3 reads TGTGCCAGCAGCTTAGTGGCGCCAGTGCAACAGACCCAGTACTTC. Its protein is CASSLVAPVQQTQYF. J is TRBJ2-5 and V is TRBV7-2; D is unresolved. V shed 1 base and J shed 6 bases, with 15 bases lying between them. The CDR3 totals 15 residues. CDR1 and CDR2 from the germline V gene are SGHTA and FQGNSA.

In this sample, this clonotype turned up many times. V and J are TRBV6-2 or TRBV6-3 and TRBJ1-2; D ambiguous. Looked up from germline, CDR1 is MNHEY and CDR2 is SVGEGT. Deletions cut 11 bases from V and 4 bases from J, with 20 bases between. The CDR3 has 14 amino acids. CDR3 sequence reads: CAGSPTEFLYGYTF. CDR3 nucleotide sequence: TGTGCCGGATCACCGACGGAGTTTCTCTATGGCTACACCTTC.

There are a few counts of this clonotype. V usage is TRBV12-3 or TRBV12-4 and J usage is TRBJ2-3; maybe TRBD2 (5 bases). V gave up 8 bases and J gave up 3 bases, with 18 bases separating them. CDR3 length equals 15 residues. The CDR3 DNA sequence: TGTGCCAGCTCCTTGGGCCTAAGGAGGACAGATACGCAGTATTTT. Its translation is CASSLGLRRTDTQYF.

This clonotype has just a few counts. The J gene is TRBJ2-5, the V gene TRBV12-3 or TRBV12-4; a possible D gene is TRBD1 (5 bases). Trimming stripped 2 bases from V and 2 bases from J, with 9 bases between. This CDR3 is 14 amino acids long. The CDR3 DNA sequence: TGTGCCAGCAGTTTAAGGGGCCTTCAAGAGACCCAGTACTTC. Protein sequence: CASSLRGLQETQYF.

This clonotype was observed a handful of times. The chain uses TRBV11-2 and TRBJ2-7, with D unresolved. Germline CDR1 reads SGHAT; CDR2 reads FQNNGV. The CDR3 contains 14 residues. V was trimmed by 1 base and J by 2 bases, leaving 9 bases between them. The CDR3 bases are TGTGCCAGCAGCTTAGTAGGCAGAGCCTACGAGCAGTACTTC. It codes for CASSLVGRAYEQYF. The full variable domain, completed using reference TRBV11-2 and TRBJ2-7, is EAGVAQSPRYKIIEKRQSVAFWCNPISGHATLYWYQQILGQGPKLLIQFQNNGVVDDSQLPKDRFSAERLKGVDSTLKIQPAKLEDSAVYLCASSLVGRAYEQYFGPGTRLTVT.

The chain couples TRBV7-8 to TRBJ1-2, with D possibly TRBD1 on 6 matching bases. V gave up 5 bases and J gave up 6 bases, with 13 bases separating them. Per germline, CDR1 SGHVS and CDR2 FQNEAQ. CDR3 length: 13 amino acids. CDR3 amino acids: CASSQDRLDGYTF. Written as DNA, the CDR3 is TGTGCCAGCAGCCAAGACAGGCTGGATGGCTACACCTTC.

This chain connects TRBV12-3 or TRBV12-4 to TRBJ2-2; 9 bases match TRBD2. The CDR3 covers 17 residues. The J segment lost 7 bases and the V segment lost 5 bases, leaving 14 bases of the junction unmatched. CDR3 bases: TGTGCCAGCAGTCCGTTCTTTGGCGGGGGGGCCGTCGGGGAGCTGTTTTTT. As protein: CASSPFFGGGAVGELFF.

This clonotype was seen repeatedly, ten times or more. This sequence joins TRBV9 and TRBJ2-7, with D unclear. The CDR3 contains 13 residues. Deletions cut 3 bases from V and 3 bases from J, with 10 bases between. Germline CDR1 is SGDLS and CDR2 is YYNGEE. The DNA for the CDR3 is TGTGCCAGCAGCGCAGGTGGCAGCTACGAGCAGTACTTC. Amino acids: CASSAGGSYEQYF.

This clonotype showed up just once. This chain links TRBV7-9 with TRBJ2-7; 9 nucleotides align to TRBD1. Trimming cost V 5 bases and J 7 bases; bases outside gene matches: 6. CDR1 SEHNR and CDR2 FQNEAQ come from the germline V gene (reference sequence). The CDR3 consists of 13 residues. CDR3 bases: TGTGCCAGCAGCCCCGGACAGGGGCAAGAGCAGTACTTC. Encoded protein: CASSPGQGQEQYF. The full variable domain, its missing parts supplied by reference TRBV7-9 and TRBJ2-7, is DTGVSQNPRHKITKRGQNVTFRCDPISEHNRLYWYRQTLGQGPEFLTYFQNEAQLEKSRLLSDRFSAERPKGSFSTLEIQRTEQGDSAMYLCASSPGQGQEQYFGPGTRLTVT.

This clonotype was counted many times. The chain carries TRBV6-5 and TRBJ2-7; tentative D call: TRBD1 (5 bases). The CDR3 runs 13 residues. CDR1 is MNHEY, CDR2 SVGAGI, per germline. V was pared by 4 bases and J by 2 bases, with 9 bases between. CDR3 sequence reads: CASSSQATYEQYF. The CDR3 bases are TGTGCCAGCAGTTCACAGGCAACCTACGAGCAGTACTTC.

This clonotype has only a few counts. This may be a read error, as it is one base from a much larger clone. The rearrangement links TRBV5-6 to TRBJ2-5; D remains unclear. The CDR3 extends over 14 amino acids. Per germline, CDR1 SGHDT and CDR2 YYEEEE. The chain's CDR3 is CVSSFIEDQETQYF. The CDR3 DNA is TGTGTCAGCAGCTTTATAGAGGACCAAGAGACCCAGTACTTC.

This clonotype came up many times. The CDR3 sequence: CASNGGSGTQHF. The CDR3 DNA follows: TGTGCCAGCAACGGGGGCTCCGGGACCCAGCATTTT. The chain links TRBV12-3 or TRBV12-4 to TRBJ1-5, with TRBD1 as a possible D gene (6 bases). CDR3 length equals 12 residues. Trimming shortened V by 7 bases and J by 11 bases, and 15 bases separated the two germline ends.